The 5 T cell receptor beta chains presented below share a single source sample, sequenced in a study of vaccination and CD4 T cells after COVID-19. Documented treatment: roughly 10-day PBMC culture with coronavirus spike peptide pools or control peptides (ViraFEST assay). Sequence data for DNA of cultured CD4+ T cells were generated by the Oncomine TCR Beta short-read assay. MiXCR, run by TCRdb on the PCR reads, gives a single entry per CDR3 protein. The data contain about 16,000 distinct CDR3 sequences, about 52% of them seen just once; the ten biggest clones take up less than 4.5%. These receptors have no known antigen. The sample was CD4+ T cells from blood, cultured in vitro, taken before SARS-CoV-2 vaccination. These receptor sequences come from a human donor who had recovered from COVID-19.

In this sample, this clonotype turned up a few times. The chain links TRBV6-2 or TRBV6-3 to TRBJ2-5; a possible D gene is TRBD1 (7 bases). The V end lost 8 bases, the J end lost 5 bases, and 15 bases lay between the germline ends. There are 13 residues in the CDR3. The germline V gene encodes CDR1 MNHEY and CDR2 SVGEGT. CDR3 nucleotide sequence: TGTGCCAGCGGCTCGACAGGGAGGGAGACCCAGTACTTC. Translated: CASGSTGRETQYF.

This CDR3 reads CASSLAAPFNGNTIYF. As DNA, the CDR3 is TGTGCCAGCAGTTTAGCAGCCCCCTTTAATGGAAACACCATATATTTT. The rearrangement joins TRBV27 to TRBJ1-3, with D unresolved. The CDR3 totals 16 residues. Per the germline V gene, CDR1 is MNHEY and CDR2 is SMNVEV (reference sequence). With 2 bases removed from V and 3 bases from J, the gap between germline ends came to 14 bases.

The table lists this clonotype with a few counts. V usage is TRBV7-2 and J usage is TRBJ1-1; 10 bases match TRBD1. The J segment lost 11 bases and the V segment lost 5 bases, leaving 8 bases of the junction unmatched. The CDR3 totals 13 residues. Germline CDR1 is SGHTA and CDR2 is FQGNSA. The DNA for the CDR3 is TGTGCCAGCAGCCCGAGACAGGGGGCCACGGCTTTCTTT. Its translation: CASSPRQGATAFF.

The V gene is TRBV11-3, the J gene TRBJ1-2; D uncertain. The germline V and J ends were trimmed by 5 bases and 8 bases, with 12 bases remaining between them. Germline assignment: CDR1 SGHNT and CDR2 YENEEA. The length of the CDR3 is 12 residues. As DNA, the CDR3 is TGTGCCAGCAGCACGGTTAAAGAGGGCTACACCTTC. Residues: CASSTVKEGYTF.

The V gene is TRBV5-4, the J gene TRBJ1-1; 7 nucleotides align to TRBD1. The germline V gene has CDR1 SGHNT and CDR2 YYREEE (reference sequence). V shed 4 bases and J 1 base; nucleotides not matched to a gene: 7. CDR3 size: 15 residues. CDR3 bases: TGTGCCAGCAGCCCGATTCGACAGGGGAACACTGAAGCTTTCTTT. Translation: CASSPIRQGNTEAFF.